The 14 T cell receptor beta chains listed next were all sequenced from one sample in a study of blood T cell repertoires in COVID-19. TCRdb's table, derived via immunoSEQ multiplex PCR, lists solely in-frame clones and lacks some. The sample lists about 290,000 clones, about 85% occurring once. Sequenced: peripheral blood. All receptors come from a woman between 45 and 60 years old with active or convalescent COVID-19.

The chain carries TRBV5-5 and TRBJ1-4; 7 nucleotides match TRBD1. CDR3 size: 18 residues. J was trimmed by 6 bases and V by 2 bases; bases with no gene match: 16. CDR1 and CDR2 (germline): SGHKS, YYEKEE (reference sequence). CDR3 region: CASSLVGVRGLRDEKLFF. The CDR3 bases are TGTGCCAGCAGCTTAGTTGGCGTAAGGGGGCTTAGGGATGAAAAACTGTTTTTT.

The chain has TRBV5-4 and TRBJ2-2; 8 nucleotides match TRBD1. The CDR3 is 17 residues long. Germline V gene lookup returns CDR1 SGHNT and CDR2 YYREEE (reference sequence). After removal of 4 bases from V and 7 bases from J, the junction contained 15 bases not matched to a gene. The CDR3 DNA is TGTGCCAGCAGCCCCCGGCCGGACAGGGTGACGGGCGGGGAGCTGTTTTTT. Translated: CASSPRPDRVTGGELFF. The full variable domain, with the rest looked up from reference TRBV5-4 and TRBJ2-2, is ETGVTQSPTHLIKTRGQQVTLRCSSQSGHNTVSWYQQALGQGPQFIFQYYREEENGRGNFPPRFSGLQFPNYSSELNVNALELDDSALYLCASSPRPDRVTGGELFFGEGSRLTVL.

The chain uses TRBV4-1 and TRBJ2-7; 11 bases align to TRBD2. The V gene end was trimmed by 4 bases and the J gene end by 3 bases; junction bases not matched to a gene: 8. There are 16 residues in the CDR3. Germline CDR1 and CDR2: MGHRA and YSYEKL. CDR3: CASSPPLAGAVYEQYF. CDR3 DNA: TGCGCCAGCAGCCCCCCACTAGCGGGAGCGGTCTACGAGCAGTACTTC.

The chain employs TRBV25-1 and TRBJ2-3; 11 bases are shared with TRBD2. The CDR3 is 15 amino acids. Germline loops: CDR1 MGHDK, CDR2 SYGVNS. V lost 6 bases and J lost 3; bases outside the gene matches: 5. The CDR3 loop is CASSVLAGGTDTQYF. For the CDR3, the DNA is TGTGCCAGCAGCGTTCTAGCGGGAGGAACAGATACGCAGTATTTT.

There are a few counts of this clone. This chain connects TRBV7-9 to TRBJ1-3, with D unresolved. The CDR3 runs 17 residues. Germline lookup yields CDR1 SEHNR and CDR2 FQNEAQ (reference sequence). Trimming pared 5 bases from V and 1 base from J, leaving 18 bases between. This CDR3 is CASSPTKREGSGNTIYF. In nucleotides, the CDR3 is TGTGCCAGCAGCCCGACGAAAAGGGAGGGTTCTGGAAACACCATATATTTT.

This chain links TRBV19 with TRBJ1-1, with D unclear. CDR1 is LNHDA, CDR2 SQIVND, per germline (reference sequence). The CDR3 totals 13 residues. Trimming shortened V by 3 bases and J by 3 bases, and 8 bases separated the two germline ends. The CDR3, as DNA: TGTGCCAGTAGTATGAGGGCAGACACTGAAGCTTTCTTT. This translates into CASSMRADTEAFF.

DNA of the CDR3: TGTGCCTGGAGCCCAGGTCTGACAGGGAGGACTGAAGCTTTCTTT. It yields the protein CAWSPGLTGRTEAFF. The chain combines TRBV30 with TRBJ1-1; 7 bases fit TRBD1. This CDR3 region has 15 residues. Germline V gives CDR1 GTSNPN, CDR2 SVGIG (reference sequence). After removal of 3 bases from V and 5 bases from J, the junction contained 12 bases not matched to a gene.

V usage is TRBV28 and J usage is TRBJ1-5; 11 nucleotides align to TRBD1. Germline CDR1 reads MDHEN; CDR2 reads SYDVKM. The CDR3 covers 15 residues. V trimming: 10 bases; J trimming: 6 bases; junction bases outside the gene matches: 11. In DNA, the CDR3 is TGTGCCACCCGGGACAGGGGGTCTTGGGGTCAGCCCCAGCATTTT. It is translated as CATRDRGSWGQPQHF.

This sequence joins TRBV5-4 and TRBJ2-1; 9 nucleotides agree with TRBD2. This CDR3 spans 15 amino acids. Germline lookup yields CDR1 SGHNT and CDR2 YYREEE (reference sequence). J gave up 7 bases and V 1 base, and 6 bases lay outside the gene matches. The CDR3 sequence is CASSLRAGGRNEQFF. The DNA of the CDR3 is TGTGCCAGCAGCTTGAGGGCGGGAGGGAGAAATGAGCAGTTCTTC.

This chain uses TRBV28 with TRBJ2-5, with D tentatively TRBD2 (5 bases). This CDR3 is built from 11 residues. Trimming removed 7 bases from V and 5 bases from J, with 8 bases in between. The germline gives CDR1 MDHEN, CDR2 SYDVKM. CDR3 protein: CASTWRETQYF. CDR3 coding DNA: TGTGCCAGCACCTGGAGGGAGACCCAGTACTTC.

The chain employs TRBV14 and TRBJ1-2, with D uncertain. CDR1 SGHDN and CDR2 FVKESK come from the germline V gene. The CDR3 has 12 residues. V lost 4 bases, J lost 1 base, and 4 bases lay in between. The CDR3 region has the DNA TGTGCCAGCAGCCGCGTTAACTATGGCTACACCTTC. Translation: CASSRVNYGYTF.

The genes are TRBV6-5 and TRBJ2-2; a weak D match, TRBD2 (6 bases). V shed 5 bases and J shed 3 bases, with 10 bases lying between them. The CDR3 has 14 amino acids. Germline V lookup: CDR1 MNHEY, CDR2 SVGAGI. CDR3 residues: CASSPRGYTGELFF. The CDR3 bases are TGTGCCAGCAGTCCCCGGGGGTACACCGGGGAGCTGTTTTTT.

The rearrangement joins TRBV28 to TRBJ1-1; no reliable D call. V gave up 6 bases and J gave up 1 base, with 15 bases separating them. The germline gives CDR1 MDHEN, CDR2 SYDVKM. The CDR3 extends over 15 amino acids. This chain's CDR3 is CASSPPDTENTEAFF. The CDR3 nucleotides are TGTGCCAGCAGCCCGCCCGATACAGAGAACACTGAAGCTTTCTTT.

The chain has TRBV10-3 and TRBJ2-7; D possibly corresponds to TRBD2 (6 bases). This CDR3 has 13 residues. Trimming shortened V by 4 bases and J by 4 bases, and 11 bases separated the two germline ends. Germline V gives CDR1 ENHRY, CDR2 SYGVKD. CDR3 nucleotides: TGTGCCATCAGTGGGGGGGTAGGGTACGAGCAGTACTTC. It codes for CAISGGVGYEQYF.